This TCR beta chain was profiled in a study of T cells after yellow fever vaccination. Study summary: Researchers used SMART-Seq v4 Ultra Low Input to prepare fractions that had low cell numbers. Notes on the study in general: Most clones from primary vaccination were detected again post-booster (just under 97% CD4, 88% CD8). The presence of abundant clonotypes contaminating from the bulk population was possible in FACS-sorted repertoires.

Template switching with 5'RACE generated the TCR cDNA and added a universal primer site and UMIs. Via MiXCR, TCRdb re-called the 5' RACE reads, giving one row per CDR3 protein. Of about 73,000 distinct CDR3 sequences in the sample, 7.5% to 9% were seen once. Trimming stripped 0 bases from V and 4 bases from J, with 10 bases between. Germline CDR1 reads LGHNA; CDR2 reads YSLEER. The CDR3 is 15 amino acids. This clonotype was observed a few times. Its antigen is not known. The gene calls are TRBV4-3 and TRBJ2-1, with D perhaps given as TRBD1 or TRBD2 (5 bases each). The TCR was taken from a man aged 25-45 years who received the YFV17D yellow fever vaccine. The sequenced sample was CD8+ T cells sorted from PBMCs, obtained on the day of the yellow fever booster vaccination. The DNA of the CDR3 is TGCGCCAGCAGCCAAGATGGGGCGGGTTACAATGAGCAGTTCTTC. Translated: CASSQDGAGYNEQFF.